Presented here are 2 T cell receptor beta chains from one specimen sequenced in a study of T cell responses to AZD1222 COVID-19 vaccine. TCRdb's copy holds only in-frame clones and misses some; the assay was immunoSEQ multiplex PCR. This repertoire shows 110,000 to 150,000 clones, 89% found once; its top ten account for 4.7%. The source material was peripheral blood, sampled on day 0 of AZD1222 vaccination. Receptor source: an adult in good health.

In DNA, the CDR3 is TGTGCCAGCAGCTTAAACAACGGGGAAAAACTGTTTTTT. Translated, it gives CASSLNNGEKLFF. V gene TRBV7-3 combines with J gene TRBJ1-4; D is unclear. Between the trimmed V and J ends, which lost 1 base and 8 bases, there was a span of 8 bases. Germline V CDR1 and CDR2: SGHTA, FQGTGA. The length of the CDR3 is 13 residues.

In nucleotides, the CDR3 is TGTGCCTGGAGTCGGACAACTAATGAAAAACTGTTTTTT. Amino acids: CAWSRTTNEKLFF. This rearrangement joins TRBV30 to TRBJ1-4; D remains ambiguous. The CDR3 covers 13 residues. The V end lost 2 bases, the J end lost 0 bases, and 4 bases lay between the germline ends. The germline V gene encodes CDR1 GTSNPN and CDR2 SVGIG (reference sequence).